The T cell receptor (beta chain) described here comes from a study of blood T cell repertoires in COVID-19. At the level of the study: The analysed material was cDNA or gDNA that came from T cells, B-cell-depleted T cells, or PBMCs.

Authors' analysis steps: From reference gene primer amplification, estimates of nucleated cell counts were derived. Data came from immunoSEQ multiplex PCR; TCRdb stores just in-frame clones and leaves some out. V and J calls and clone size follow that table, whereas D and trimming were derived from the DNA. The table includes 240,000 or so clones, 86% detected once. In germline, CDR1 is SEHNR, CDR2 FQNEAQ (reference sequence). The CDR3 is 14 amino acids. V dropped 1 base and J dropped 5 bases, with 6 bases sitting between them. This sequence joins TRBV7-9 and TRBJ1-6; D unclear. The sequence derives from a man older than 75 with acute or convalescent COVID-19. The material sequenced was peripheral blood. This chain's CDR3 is CASSLDPDNSPLHF. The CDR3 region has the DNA TGTGCCAGCAGCTTAGATCCGGATAATTCACCCCTCCACTTT.